The entry below gives a single T cell receptor (beta chain) sequence along with its context. Its antigen has not been determined. The sample holds no much larger clone one base away, and base qualities are not on file. The run used an Illumina NovaSeq 6000. TCRalpha and TCRbeta cDNA libraries were built by 5'RACE with constant-segment primers, adding sample barcodes and unique molecular identifiers. Trizol reagent was used to extract RNA from every sample. Libraries were amplified in two PCR steps, with a second sample barcode and Illumina TruSeq adapters added in the second step. Libraries were sequenced on an Illumina NovaSeq with 2 x 150 bp paired-end reads. The authors' pipeline ran thus. Demultiplexing of reads and collapsing into UMI-guided consensus sequences were performed with migec v1.2.7. Using mixcr v2.1.11, the UMI consensuses were aligned to TRA and TRB V and J templates and assembled into clonotypes. Clonotypes were classified as expanded or contracted when called significant by both edgeR and NoisET, with noise models trained on biological replicates. For edgeR calls, a false discovery rate-adjusted p below 0.01 and a log2 fold-change threshold of 1 were applied. As an exploratory analysis of dynamics, max-normalized trajectories of the 1000 most abundant clonotypes were examined with PCA combined with hierarchical clustering. The CD4 or CD8 phenotype of responding clones was assigned using the separately sequenced CD4+ and CD8+ repertoires. Using fastp trimming at Q25 and MiXCR clonotype assembly, TCRdb reanalyzed the public sequencing data and kept in-frame beta chains. Each entry merges the rows of one CDR3 protein and shows their most common DNA and genes. What appears here as the V and J calls and clone size reflects TCRdb's work, not the paper's. Within this sample are 300,000 to 400,000 distinct CDR3 sequences, with about a sixth of them counted one time only. 20% to 25% of the sample belongs to the ten largest clones.

PBMCs were isolated by Ficoll-Paque density gradient centrifugation. The data were obtained in a study of T-cell memory formation after mild COVID-19 (dated by TCRdb to about 2021). Concerning the study at large: TCR sequence clusters from the two donors were found to be largely donor specific. In a couple of donors, T-cell clones that expanded and contracted after mild COVID-19 were tracked by sequencing TCRalpha and TCRbeta repertoires over time. The cohort comprised two young, previously healthy adult volunteers, one female and one male. The paper's findings and limits, for the study overall: SARS-CoV-2 specificity of the second-wave clones peaking on day 37 was not confirmed. The detection of some responding clones in pre-infection memory suggests that pre-existing cross-reactive memory T cells joined the SARS-CoV-2 response. Clones that contracted from day 15 to 85 showed balanced CD4/CD8 phenotypes, whereas a second wave of clones that expanded from day 15 to 37 leaned towards CD4+. Contracting CD4+ clones were located mainly in the CM and EM memory subsets, whereas CD8+ clones were found to be enriched in EMRA. The study covered only two mild cases, and larger cohorts including severe cases with pre-infection samples were considered necessary.

Taken from cysteine to phenylalanine, the CDR3 has 15 residues. Here the CDR3 DNA is all that survives: 45 bases in frame from base 1. The germline V gene gives CDR1 as SGHRS and CDR2 as YFSETQ. V is cut back by 4 bases and J by 6 bases, with 11 bases in the junction unmatched. The V and J genes are TRBV5-1 and TRBJ1-1; TRBD1 agrees with 8 junctional bases. What was sequenced was PBMCs or a T cell subset sorted from them (not recorded which). The clonotype was recovered from a man aged 18 to 35 who had mild COVID-19 (a few samples of this study predate the infection). The sample titles of this study are shuffled in the database, so cell type and time point are left out; the donor was told from shared clones. The bases read TGCGCCAGCAGCGGTCGTGCAGGGGGCGAATCTGAAGCTTTCTTT. This encodes CASSGRAGGESEAFF.